This T cell receptor (beta chain) emerged from a study of PD-1 blockade in classical Hodgkin lymphoma. Study-level background: Each patient was given nivolumab 3 mg/kg through a vein every 2 weeks.

As for time point: cycle 4 day 1 (C4D1), after six to seven weeks of nivolumab. Each patient's relapse followed autologous stem cell transplantation, and brentuximab vedotin exposure varied. In its sample, this clone was seen a few times. Its antigen is as yet unknown. Study results and caveats: It was among complete responders that baseline diversity resembled that of newly diagnosed patients. Healthy donors reportedly exceeded newly diagnosed patients in baseline TCR diversity.

The germline V and J ends were trimmed by 4 bases and 5 bases, with 17 bases remaining between them. CDR3 length: 15 residues. Germline V gives CDR1 SGHTA, CDR2 FQGNSA. Profiled with immunoSEQ multiplex PCR; TCRdb holds only in-frame clones, not every one. This repertoire shows about 46,000 clones, about 76% found once; its top ten account for over 9.5%. Sequenced here: peripheral blood mononuclear cells (PBMCs), sampled before the fourth cycle of nivolumab. The V and J genes are TRBV7-2 and TRBJ2-5, with TRBD2 as a possible D gene (6 bases). This receptor was obtained from a human donor with classical Hodgkin lymphoma. CDR3 nucleotide sequence: TGTGCCAGCAGCTACCTCGGGAGAGGGGAGGAGACCCAGTACTTC. Translating it yields CASSYLGRGEETQYF.